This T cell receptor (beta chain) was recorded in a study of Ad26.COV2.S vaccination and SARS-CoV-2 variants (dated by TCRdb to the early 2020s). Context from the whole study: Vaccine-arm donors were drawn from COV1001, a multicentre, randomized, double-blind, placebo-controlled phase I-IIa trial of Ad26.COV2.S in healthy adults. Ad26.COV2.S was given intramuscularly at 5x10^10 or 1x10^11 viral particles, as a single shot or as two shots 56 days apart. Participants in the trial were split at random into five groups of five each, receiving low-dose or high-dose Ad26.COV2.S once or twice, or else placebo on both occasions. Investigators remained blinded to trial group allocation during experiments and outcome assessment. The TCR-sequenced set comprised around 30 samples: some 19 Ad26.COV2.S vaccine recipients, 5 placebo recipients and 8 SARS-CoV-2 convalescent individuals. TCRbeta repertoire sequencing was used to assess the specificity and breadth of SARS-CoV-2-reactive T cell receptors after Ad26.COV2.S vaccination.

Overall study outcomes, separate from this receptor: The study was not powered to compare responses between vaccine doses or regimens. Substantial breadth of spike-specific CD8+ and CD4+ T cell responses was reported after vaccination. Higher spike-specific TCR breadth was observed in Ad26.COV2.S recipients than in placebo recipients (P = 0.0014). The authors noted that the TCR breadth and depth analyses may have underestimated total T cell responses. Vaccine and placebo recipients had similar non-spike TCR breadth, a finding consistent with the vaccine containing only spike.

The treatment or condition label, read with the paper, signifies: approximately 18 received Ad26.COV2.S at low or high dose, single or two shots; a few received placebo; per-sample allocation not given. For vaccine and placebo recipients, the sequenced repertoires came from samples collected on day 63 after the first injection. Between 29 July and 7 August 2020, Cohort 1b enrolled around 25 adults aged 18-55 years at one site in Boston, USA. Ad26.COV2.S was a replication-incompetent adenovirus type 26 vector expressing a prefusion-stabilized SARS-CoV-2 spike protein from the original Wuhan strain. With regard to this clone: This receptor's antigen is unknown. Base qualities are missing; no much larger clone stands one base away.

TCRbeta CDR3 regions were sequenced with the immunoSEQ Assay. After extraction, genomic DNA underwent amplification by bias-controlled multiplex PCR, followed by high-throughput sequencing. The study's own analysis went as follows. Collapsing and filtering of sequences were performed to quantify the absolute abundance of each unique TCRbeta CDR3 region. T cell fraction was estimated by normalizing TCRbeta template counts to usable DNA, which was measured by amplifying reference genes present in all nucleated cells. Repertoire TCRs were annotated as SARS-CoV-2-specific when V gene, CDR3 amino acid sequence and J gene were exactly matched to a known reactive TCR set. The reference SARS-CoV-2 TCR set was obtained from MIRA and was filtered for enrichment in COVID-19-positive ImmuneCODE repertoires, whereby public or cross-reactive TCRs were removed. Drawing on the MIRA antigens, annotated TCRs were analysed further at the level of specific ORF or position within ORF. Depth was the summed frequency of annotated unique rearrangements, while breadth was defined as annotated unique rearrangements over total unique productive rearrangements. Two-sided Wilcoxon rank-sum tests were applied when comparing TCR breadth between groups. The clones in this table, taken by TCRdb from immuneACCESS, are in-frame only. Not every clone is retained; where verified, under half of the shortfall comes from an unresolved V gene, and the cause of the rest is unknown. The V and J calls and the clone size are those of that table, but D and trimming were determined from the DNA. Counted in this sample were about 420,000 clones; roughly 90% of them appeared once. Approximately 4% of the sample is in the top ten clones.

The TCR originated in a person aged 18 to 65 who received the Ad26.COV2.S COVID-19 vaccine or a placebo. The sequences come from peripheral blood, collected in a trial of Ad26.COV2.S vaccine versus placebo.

CDR3 sequence: CASSDRSTDTQYF. The nucleotides are TGTGCCAGCAGTGACAGGAGCACAGATACGCAGTATTTT. The chain joins TRBV6-1 to TRBJ2-3; no confident D gene assignment can be made. Trimming takes 3 bases from V and 0 bases from J, and the germline ends sit 4 bases apart. There are 13 amino acids in the CDR3, from cysteine to phenylalanine inclusive. CDR3 DNA is the only sequence kept; it has 39 bases, read in frame from the first base. The germline V gene gives CDR1 as MNHNS and CDR2 as SASEGT.